The 30 T cell receptor beta chains presented below share a single source sample, sequenced in a study of T-cell memory formation after mild COVID-19. TCRdb used MiXCR to reprocess the 5' RACE reads, holding one entry per CDR3 protein. Here the sample spans about 110,000 distinct CDR3 sequences, around an eighth being singletons. What was sequenced was PBMCs or a T cell subset sorted from them (not recorded which). The receptor source for this set is a young man who had mild COVID-19 (a few samples of this study predate the infection). Cell type and time point are not known.

The CDR3 is CASSQGQQPFF. The CDR3, as DNA: TGTGCCAGCAGCCAAGGACAGCAACCTTTCTTT. This chain uses TRBV4-2 with TRBJ1-1; tentative D call: TRBD1 (5 bases). The V end was cut by 1 base, the J end by 12 bases, with 9 bases between. The CDR3 contains 11 residues. Germline V CDR1 and CDR2: LGHNA, YNFKEQ.

V gene TRBV20-1 combines with J gene TRBJ2-5, with 11 nucleotides matching TRBD1. The CDR3 consists of 13 residues. With V trimmed by 6 bases and J by 5 bases, 5 bases remained unmatched. The germline gives CDR1 DFQATT, CDR2 SNEGSKA (reference sequence). Here the CDR3 reads CSAWTGGKETQYF. The DNA for the CDR3 is TGCAGTGCATGGACAGGGGGCAAGGAGACCCAGTACTTC.

Only a few counts were recorded for this clonotype. The chain recombines TRBV2 with TRBJ2-3; no firm D call. Germline values: CDR1 SNHLY, CDR2 FYNNEI. V dropped 1 base and J dropped 4 bases, with 9 bases sitting between them. This CDR3 spans 14 amino acids. CDR3 coding DNA: TGTGCCAGCAGTGAAGGTCTAGGTGCAGATACGCAGTATTTT. This codes for CASSEGLGADTQYF.

V and J are TRBV6-2 or TRBV6-3 and TRBJ2-2; D remains ambiguous. CDR1 is MNHEY and CDR2 is SVGEGT in the germline V gene. Trimming left V 0 bases short and J 4 bases short, with 9 bases between. The CDR3 length is 15 residues. The CDR3 sequence: CASSYSQAVTGELFF. The CDR3 region has the DNA TGTGCCAGCAGTTACTCGCAAGCCGTCACCGGGGAGCTGTTTTTT.

This clonotype appeared a few times. This chain connects TRBV24-1 to TRBJ1-5; weak D call: TRBD1 (5 bases). Germline V gene lookup returns CDR1 KGHDR and CDR2 SFDVKD. This CDR3 spans 13 amino acids. Deletions cut 8 bases from V and 5 bases from J, with 12 bases between. The CDR3 nucleotides read TGTGCCACCATCTCTGGGACCCATCAGCCCCAGCATTTT. Translation gives CATISGTHQPQHF.

The chain uses TRBV7-9 and TRBJ1-5; D gene uncertain. The CDR3 is made up of 14 amino acids. Trimming pared 2 bases from V and 6 bases from J, leaving 11 bases between. Germline V gives CDR1 SEHNR, CDR2 FQNEAQ (reference sequence). CDR3 sequence: CASSLHGEGQPQHF. The CDR3 coding sequence is TGTGCCAGCAGCTTACATGGGGAAGGTCAGCCCCAGCATTTT.

This chain links TRBV7-8 with TRBJ2-6; no definite D call. V was trimmed by 6 bases and J by 0 bases, leaving 9 bases between them. Germline V lookup: CDR1 SGHVS, CDR2 FQNEAQ. The CDR3 covers 15 residues. The CDR3 sequence: CASSKGSSGANVLTF. The DNA of the CDR3 is TGTGCCAGCAGTAAGGGCAGCTCTGGGGCCAACGTCCTGACTTTC.

The CDR3 region has the DNA TGTGCCAGCAGCTTAGCTGTCAGGCCACCTCACAATGAGCAGTTCTTC. This gives the protein CASSLAVRPPHNEQFF. The chain has TRBV7-2 and TRBJ2-1; D not certain. The CDR3 runs 16 residues. The V end lost 0 bases, the J end lost 5 bases, and 14 bases lay between the germline ends. In germline, CDR1 is SGHTA, CDR2 FQGNSA. Drawing the rest from reference TRBV7-2 and TRBJ2-1, the complete variable domain is GAGVSQSPSNKVTEKGKDVELRCDPISGHTALYWYRQSLGQGLEFLIYFQGNSAPDKSGLPSDRFSAERTGGSVSTLTIQRTQQEDSAVYLCASSLAVRPPHNEQFFGPGTRLTVL.

This clonotype was seen ten or more times. The chain couples TRBV4-3 to TRBJ2-4; D uncertain. The CDR3 runs to 15 residues. Germline assignment: CDR1 LGHNA and CDR2 YSLEER. V lost 1 base and J lost 0, with 7 bases in between. DNA for the CDR3: TGCGCCAGCAGCCAAGGGGTAGTAGCCAAAAACATTCAGTACTTC. This gives the protein CASSQGVVAKNIQYF.

This clonotype showed up just a few times. The J gene is TRBJ2-3, the V gene TRBV2; D tentatively fits TRBD1 or TRBD2 (6 bases each). In germline, CDR1 is SNHLY, CDR2 FYNNEI. With 8 bases removed from V and 5 bases from J, the gap between germline ends came to 14 bases. The CDR3 is 13 residues long. The CDR3 nucleotides are TGTGCCAGCGGGGGGCGTGCCGTAGATACGCAGTATTTT. Protein product: CASGGRAVDTQYF.

The CDR3 DNA sequence: TGTGCCAGCGCGTCGGGACAGGGCGTCAATGAGCAGTTCTTC. It is translated as CASASGQGVNEQFF. The chain has TRBV7-6 and TRBJ2-1, with 9 bases that match TRBD1. Germline CDR1 and CDR2: SGHVS and FNYEAQ. The CDR3 consists of 14 residues. J was trimmed by 6 bases and V by 8 bases; bases with no gene match: 8.

There are a few counts of this clonotype. The chain couples TRBV12-3 or TRBV12-4 to TRBJ2-1; D gene unclear. The CDR3 runs 10 residues. Trimming pared 7 bases from V and 8 bases from J, leaving 6 bases between. CDR3: CASKGYEQFF. The CDR3 region has the DNA TGTGCCAGCAAGGGTTATGAGCAGTTCTTC.

At least ten counts were recorded for this clonotype. This rearrangement joins TRBV4-3 to TRBJ2-1; D is unresolved. Between the trimmed V and J ends, which lost 3 bases and 2 bases, there was a span of 14 bases. This CDR3 is built from 16 residues. Germline values: CDR1 LGHNA, CDR2 YSLEER. The CDR3 spells CASSQAMDRPYNEQFF. CDR3 sequence (DNA): TGCGCCAGCAGCCAGGCAATGGATAGGCCCTACAATGAGCAGTTCTTC.

This chain uses TRBV7-2 with TRBJ1-2; 7 bases fit TRBD1. Germline CDR1 SGHTA, CDR2 FQGNSA. V gave up 4 bases and J gave up 6 bases; unmatched junction bases: 14. The CDR3 covers 16 residues. CDR3 region: CASSSNPAGGGDGYTF. In DNA, the CDR3 is TGTGCCAGCAGCTCGAATCCGGCAGGGGGTGGAGATGGCTACACCTTC.

The chain joins TRBV11-2 to TRBJ2-7; the D gene is possibly TRBD2 (7 bases). Germline lookup yields CDR1 SGHAT and CDR2 FQNNGV. The CDR3 runs to 14 residues. V lost 3 bases, J lost 2 bases, and 11 bases lay in between. CDR3 DNA: TGTGCCAGCAGCTTGAGGGGGGGCGCCTACGAGCAGTACTTC. As protein: CASSLRGGAYEQYF.

The V and J genes are TRBV5-1 and TRBJ2-1; 10 bases are a match to TRBD1. The CDR3 spans 16 residues. Trimming at V came to 0 bases and at J to 5 bases, leaving 5 bases not matched to a gene. Germline values: CDR1 SGHRS, CDR2 YFSETQ. The CDR3 loop is CASSLVGTGDNNEQFF. CDR3 bases: TGCGCCAGCAGCTTGGTAGGGACAGGGGACAACAATGAGCAGTTCTTC.

This clonotype occurred a few times. The genes are TRBV12-5 and TRBJ1-5; no clear D gene. Germline values: CDR1 LGHNT, CDR2 FRNRAP. Trimming shortened V by 4 bases and J by 1 base, and 14 bases separated the two germline ends. CDR3 length: 16 residues. CDR3 protein: CASGSTQDSSNQPQHF. As DNA, the CDR3 is TGTGCTAGTGGTTCAACCCAAGATAGCAGCAATCAGCCCCAGCATTTT.

This sequence joins TRBV20-1 and TRBJ1-1; no clear D. The CDR3 spans 13 residues. Between the trimmed V and J ends, which lost 0 bases and 0 bases, there was a span of 5 bases. The germline gives CDR1 DFQATT, CDR2 SNEGSKA (reference sequence). DNA of the CDR3: TGCAGTGCTAGAGATCGAATGAACACTGAAGCTTTCTTT. As protein: CSARDRMNTEAFF.

The V call is TRBV12-3 or TRBV12-4, the J call TRBJ2-5; 9 positions match TRBD2. V trimming: 3 bases; J trimming: 3 bases; junction bases outside the gene matches: 5. The CDR3 sequence is 15 residues long. DNA of the CDR3: TGTGCCAGCAGTTTCGCGGGGGGGCTTAAAGAGACCCAGTACTTC. Its translation: CASSFAGGLKETQYF.

This clonotype was detected only a few times. V gene TRBV9 combines with J gene TRBJ1-5; 7 nucleotides line up with TRBD1. The germline V gene has CDR1 SGDLS and CDR2 YYNGEE. The V and J ends lost 0 bases and 9 bases, in that order; junction bases with no gene match: 6. CDR3 length: 14 residues. The CDR3 coding sequence is TGTGCCAGCAGCGTAGGAGGGGACAGCGGGCCCCAGCATTTT. It translates to CASSVGGDSGPQHF.

This clonotype has a handful of counts. The chain has TRBV5-1 and TRBJ1-1; the D is unclear. CDR1 is SGHRS and CDR2 is YFSETQ in the germline V gene. Trimming shortened V by 0 bases and J by 6 bases, and 9 bases separated the two germline ends. CDR3 length: 13 amino acids. The CDR3 coding sequence is TGCGCCAGCAGCTTGGCCGGGTGGCCTGAAGCTTTCTTT. Amino acid sequence: CASSLAGWPEAFF.

V and J are TRBV5-4 and TRBJ2-7; D gene ambiguous. CDR1 is SGHNT, CDR2 YYREEE, per germline (reference sequence). The CDR3 length is 13 residues. The V and J ends lost 0 bases and 6 bases respectively, with 10 bases between them. The CDR3 nucleotides are TGTGCCAGCAGCTTGGATCCAAGTGGCGAGCAGTACGTC. It codes for CASSLDPSGEQYV.

CDR3 residues: CASSYPGRREQYF. CDR3 in DNA: TGTGCCAGCAGTTATCCAGGGAGGAGGGAGCAGTACTTC. J is TRBJ2-7 and V is TRBV6-2 or TRBV6-3; D is perhaps TRBD2 (6 bases). The germline gives CDR1 MNHEY, CDR2 SVGEGT. Trimming left V 3 bases short and J 7 bases short, with 13 bases between. This CDR3 contains 13 residues.

The gene calls are TRBV5-1 and TRBJ2-7; 8 positions match TRBD1. Germline V gives CDR1 SGHRS, CDR2 YFSETQ. With V trimmed by 4 bases and J by 5 bases, 8 bases remained unmatched. There are 14 residues in the CDR3. The CDR3 sequence: CASSPGQGQNEQYV. The CDR3 DNA is TGCGCCAGCAGCCCTGGACAGGGTCAGAACGAGCAGTACGTC.

This clonotype was detected a few times. The V call is TRBV3-1, the J call TRBJ2-7; 7 bases align to TRBD1. From germline, CDR1 is LGHDT and CDR2 YNNKEL (reference sequence). The trim removed 6 bases at V and 2 bases at J, leaving 13 bases unmatched. CDR3 length: 16 amino acids. CDR3 sequence reads: CASRYKVGQLAYEQYF. The CDR3 DNA reads as TGTGCCAGCAGATACAAGGTGGGACAGCTAGCCTACGAGCAGTACTTC.

J is TRBJ2-7 and V is TRBV4-1; 7 nucleotides agree with TRBD1. Germline values: CDR1 MGHRA, CDR2 YSYEKL. This CDR3 has 17 amino acids. J was trimmed by 2 bases and V by 0 bases; bases with no gene match: 10. This CDR3 is CASSQEVGQPSPYEQYF. As DNA, the CDR3 is TGCGCCAGCAGCCAAGAGGTGGGACAGCCCAGTCCCTACGAGCAGTACTTC.

This clonotype has a handful of counts. The chain combines TRBV6-5 with TRBJ2-5; 15 nucleotides agree with TRBD2. V dropped 0 bases and J dropped 2; count of bases not matched to a gene: 7. Germline V gives CDR1 MNHEY, CDR2 SVGAGI. The CDR3 sequence is 19 residues long. The CDR3 region is CASSYSGLAGGTEQETQYF. The DNA of the CDR3 is TGTGCCAGCAGTTACTCCGGACTAGCGGGGGGGACGGAACAAGAGACCCAGTACTTC.

This chain joins TRBV7-2 and TRBJ1-1; unclear D gene. The CDR3 is 14 amino acids. Germline CDR1 reads SGHTA; CDR2 reads FQGNSA. V was trimmed by 5 bases and J by 6 bases, leaving 16 bases between them. The DNA of the CDR3 is TGTGCCAGCAGCCCCTCCCCGTCTTTCGCTGAAGCTTTCTTT. It is translated as CASSPSPSFAEAFF.

This clonotype turned up a few times. The chain is built from TRBV15 and TRBJ2-5; no clear D gene. The germline V gene encodes CDR1 LNHNV and CDR2 YYDKDF (reference sequence). The CDR3 is made up of 14 amino acids. The V gene lost 4 bases and the J gene lost 2 bases, with 11 bases spanning the gap. CDR3 sequence: CATSTRRSQETQYF. CDR3 sequence (DNA): TGTGCCACCAGCACCAGGCGATCACAAGAGACCCAGTACTTC.

The J gene is TRBJ1-2, the V gene TRBV7-2; TRBD1 matches at 8 bases. With V trimmed by 5 bases and J by 6 bases, 2 bases remained unmatched. The germline V gene encodes CDR1 SGHTA and CDR2 FQGNSA. The length of the CDR3 is 12 residues. The CDR3 spells CASSPGGHGYTF. CDR3 DNA: TGTGCCAGCAGCCCAGGGGGCCATGGCTACACCTTC.